The T cell receptor beta chain described here comes from a study of CD8 T cells in ankylosing spondylitis. A quantitative 5'-RACE method, one with molecular barcodes, was used to make TCR beta libraries. TCRdb redid the calling of the 5' RACE reads with MiXCR, one entry per CDR3 protein. Altogether under 55,000 distinct CDR3 sequences are present, 6.5% to 9% being singletons, with the ten largest covering roughly 8.1%. Study conclusions and caveats: Disease-linked clones were CD8+ and relatively rare in peripheral blood.

This clonotype occurred many times. Its antigen is undetermined. The CDR3 runs to 13 residues. The trim removed 0 bases at V and 5 bases at J, leaving 0 bases unmatched. In germline, CDR1 is SGHRS, CDR2 YFSETQ. The clonotype comes from a female donor with ankylosing spondylitis or in good health (not recorded which). Sequenced material: blood, either unsorted or a sorted T cell fraction (not recorded which). J is TRBJ2-5 and V is TRBV5-1; TRBD2 agrees at 8 bases. This CDR3 reads CASSLAGGETQYF. CDR3 DNA: TGCGCCAGCAGCTTGGCGGGGGGGGAGACCCAGTACTTC.